A selection of T cell receptor beta chains follows, all from one sample in a study of OX40 agonist ivuxolimab in advanced cancers. Profiled with immunoSEQ multiplex PCR; TCRdb holds only in-frame clones, not every one. The data contain fewer than 80,000 clones, approximately 85% of them singletons. This material consisted of CD4+ or CD8+ T cells sorted from blood, taken in a trial of the OX40 agonist ivuxolimab. The source is an adult with an advanced solid tumor such as melanoma, head and neck, liver or kidney cancer. Each CDR3 is given with its conserved first and last residue. A D gene is named only where the DNA matches it firmly. Expanded clones get a size class; other rows say once, few or many, or leave the size out.

D: NA
size: NA
J: TRBJ1-1
V: TRBV7-9
CDR3: CASSLSGGGNTEAFF
DNA: TGTGCCAGCAGCTTAAGTGGCGGGGGGAACACTGAAGCTTTCTTT

D: NA
size: NA
J: TRBJ1-1
V: TRBV28
CDR3: CASSFRQTQAFF
DNA: TGTGCCAGCAGTTTTAGGCAGACCCAGGCTTTCTTT

D: NA
size: NA
J: TRBJ2-7
V: TRBV21-1
CDR3: CASSMDTGTSRNGQYF
DNA: TGTGCCAGCAGCATGGATACCGGGACTAGCAGAAACGGGCAGTACTTC

D: TRBD2
size: NA
J: TRBJ2-7
V: TRBV7-3
CDR3: CASSQPTSGSYEQYF
DNA: TGTGCCAGCAGCCAGCCGACTAGCGGGAGCTACGAGCAGTACTTC

D: NA
size: NA
J: TRBJ1-1
V: TRBV6-1
CDR3: CASTVTSDTEAFF
DNA: TGTGCCAGCACCGTCACAAGCGACACTGAAGCTTTCTTT

D: TRBD1
size: NA
J: TRBJ1-4
V: TRBV4-3
CDR3: CASSPYWGQATNEKLFF
DNA: TGCGCCAGCAGCCCATACTGGGGACAGGCAACTAATGAAAAACTGTTTTTT

D: NA
size: once
J: TRBJ2-1
V: TRBV14
CDR3: CASSPPGSYNEQFF
DNA: TGTGCCAGCAGCCCGCCCGGTTCCTACAATGAGCAGTTCTTC

D: NA
size: NA
J: TRBJ2-7
V: TRBV5-4
CDR3: CASSLAAGEGRKQYF
DNA: TGTGCCAGCAGCTTGGCGGCAGGGGAGGGGAGGAAGCAGTACTTC

D: NA
size: NA
J: TRBJ2-1
V: TRBV7-2
CDR3: CASSLGRLNEQFF
DNA: TGTGCCAGCAGCTTAGGCAGGCTCAATGAGCAGTTCTTC

D: NA
size: NA
J: TRBJ2-7
V: TRBV10-3
CDR3: CAISEGGYEQYF
DNA: TGTGCCATCAGTGAAGGGGGCTACGAGCAGTACTTC

D: NA
size: NA
J: TRBJ2-1
V: TRBV21-1
CDR3: CASSTELGLVEFF
DNA: TGTGCCAGCAGCACAGAACTGGGACTAGTTGAGTTCTTC

D: TRBD1
size: NA
J: TRBJ2-5
V: TRBV7-2
CDR3: CASSYPLGQGGETQYF
DNA: TGTGCCAGCAGTTATCCCCTTGGACAGGGGGGCGAGACCCAGTACTTC

D: TRBD1
size: NA
J: TRBJ1-6
V: TRBV5-4
CDR3: CASSLREQGYNNSPLHF
DNA: TGTGCCAGCAGCTTACGGGAACAGGGGTACAATAATTCACCCCTCCACTTT

D: TRBD2
size: NA
J: TRBJ2-1
V: TRBV19
CDR3: CASSLTGDYRRAEQFF
DNA: TGTGCCAGTAGTCTAACCGGGGACTATCGTCGGGCTGAGCAGTTCTTC

D: TRBD1
size: few
J: TRBJ1-1
V: TRBV29-1
CDR3: CSVNRGLSDTEAFF
DNA: TGCAGCGTTAACAGGGGTTTGAGTGACACTGAAGCTTTCTTT

D: NA
size: NA
J: TRBJ1-5
V: TRBV19
CDR3: CASSISRGASNQPQHF
DNA: TGTGCCAGTAGTATCTCGCGGGGGGCGAGCAATCAGCCCCAGCATTTT

D: NA
size: NA
J: TRBJ2-6
V: TRBV1
CDR3: CTSSQRRDRISGANVLTF
DNA: TGCACCAGCAGCCAAAGGCGGGACAGAATATCTGGGGCCAACGTCCTGACTTTC